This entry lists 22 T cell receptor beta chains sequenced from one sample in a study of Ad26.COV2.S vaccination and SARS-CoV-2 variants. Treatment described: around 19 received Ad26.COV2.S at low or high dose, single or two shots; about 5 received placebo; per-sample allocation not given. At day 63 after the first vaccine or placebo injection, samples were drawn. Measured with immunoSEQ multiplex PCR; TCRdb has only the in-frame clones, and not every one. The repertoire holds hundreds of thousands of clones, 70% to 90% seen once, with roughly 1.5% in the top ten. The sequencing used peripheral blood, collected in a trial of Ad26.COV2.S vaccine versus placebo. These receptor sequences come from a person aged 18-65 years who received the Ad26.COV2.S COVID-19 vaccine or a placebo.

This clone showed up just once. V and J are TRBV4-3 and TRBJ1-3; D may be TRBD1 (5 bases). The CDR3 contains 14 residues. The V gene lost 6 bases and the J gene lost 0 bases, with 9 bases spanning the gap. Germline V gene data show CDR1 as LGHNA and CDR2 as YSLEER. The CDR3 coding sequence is TGCGCCAGCAGGACAGTCATCTCTGGAAACACCATATATTTT. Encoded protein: CASRTVISGNTIYF.

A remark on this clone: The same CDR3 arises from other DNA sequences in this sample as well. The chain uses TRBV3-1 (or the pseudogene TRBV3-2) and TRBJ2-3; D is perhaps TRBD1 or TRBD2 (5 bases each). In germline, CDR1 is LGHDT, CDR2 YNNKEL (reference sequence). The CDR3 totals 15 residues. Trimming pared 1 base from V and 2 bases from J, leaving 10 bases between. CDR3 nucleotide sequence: TGTGCCAGCAGCCAAGGGTCCGGGGCCACAGATACGCAGTATTTT. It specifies CASSQGSGATDTQYF.

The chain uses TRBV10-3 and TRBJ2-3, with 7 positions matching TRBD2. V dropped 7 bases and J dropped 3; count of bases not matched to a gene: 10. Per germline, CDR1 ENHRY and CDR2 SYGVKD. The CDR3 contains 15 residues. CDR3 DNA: TGTGCCATCATGGCCTTGGGGGGAGGGACAGATACGCAGTATTTT. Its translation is CAIMALGGGTDTQYF.

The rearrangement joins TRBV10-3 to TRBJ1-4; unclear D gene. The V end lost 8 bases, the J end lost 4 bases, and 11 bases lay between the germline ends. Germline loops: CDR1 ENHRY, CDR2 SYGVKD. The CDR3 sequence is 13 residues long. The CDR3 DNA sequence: TGTGCCATCGCAACAGACAATAATGAAAAACTGTTTTTT. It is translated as CAIATDNNEKLFF.

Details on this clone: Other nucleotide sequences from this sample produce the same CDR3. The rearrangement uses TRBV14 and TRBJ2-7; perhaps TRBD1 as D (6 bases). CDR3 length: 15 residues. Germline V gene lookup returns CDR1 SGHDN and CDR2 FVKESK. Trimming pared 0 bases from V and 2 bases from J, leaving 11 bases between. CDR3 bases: TGTGCCAGCAGCCAAGAGACAGGATCAGCCTACGAGCAGTACTTC. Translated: CASSQETGSAYEQYF.

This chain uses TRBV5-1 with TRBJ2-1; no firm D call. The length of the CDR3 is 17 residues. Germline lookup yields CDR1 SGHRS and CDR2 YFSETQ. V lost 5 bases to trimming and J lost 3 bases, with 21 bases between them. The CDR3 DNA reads TGCGCCAGCAGTTCTGGGCATGTAGAGCCGAACTACAATGAGCAGTTCTTC. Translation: CASSSGHVEPNYNEQFF.

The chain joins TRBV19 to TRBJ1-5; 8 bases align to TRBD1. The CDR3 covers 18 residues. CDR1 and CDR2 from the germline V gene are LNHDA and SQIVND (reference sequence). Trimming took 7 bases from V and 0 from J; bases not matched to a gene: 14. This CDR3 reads CASTHDPRGLDSNQPQHF. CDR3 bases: TGTGCCAGTACCCACGACCCCAGGGGGCTGGATAGCAATCAGCCCCAGCATTTT.

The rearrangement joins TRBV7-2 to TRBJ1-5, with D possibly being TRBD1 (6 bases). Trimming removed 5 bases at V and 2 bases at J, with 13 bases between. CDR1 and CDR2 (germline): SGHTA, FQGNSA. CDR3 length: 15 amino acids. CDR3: CASSPPGHRNQPQHF. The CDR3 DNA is TGTGCCAGCAGCCCACCGGGACACCGCAATCAGCCCCAGCATTTT. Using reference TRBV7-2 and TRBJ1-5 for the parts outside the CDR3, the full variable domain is GAGVSQSPSNKVTEKGKDVELRCDPISGHTALYWYRQSLGQGLEFLIYFQGNSAPDKSGLPSDRFSAERTGGSVSTLTIQRTQQEDSAVYLCASSPPGHRNQPQHFGDGTRLSIL.

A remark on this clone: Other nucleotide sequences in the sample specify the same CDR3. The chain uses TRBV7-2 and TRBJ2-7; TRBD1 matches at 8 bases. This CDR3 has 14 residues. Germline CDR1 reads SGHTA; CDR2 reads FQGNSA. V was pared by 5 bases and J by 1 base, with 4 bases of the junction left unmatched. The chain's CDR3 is CASSTRQGSYEQYF. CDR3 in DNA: TGTGCCAGCAGCACCAGACAGGGGTCCTACGAGCAGTACTTC.

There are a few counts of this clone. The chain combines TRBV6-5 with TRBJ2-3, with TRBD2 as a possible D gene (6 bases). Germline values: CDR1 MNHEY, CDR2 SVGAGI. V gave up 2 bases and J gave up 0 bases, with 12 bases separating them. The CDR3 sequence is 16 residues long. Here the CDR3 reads CASSYGTVQSTDTQYF. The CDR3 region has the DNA TGTGCCAGCAGTTACGGGACTGTCCAAAGCACAGATACGCAGTATTTT.

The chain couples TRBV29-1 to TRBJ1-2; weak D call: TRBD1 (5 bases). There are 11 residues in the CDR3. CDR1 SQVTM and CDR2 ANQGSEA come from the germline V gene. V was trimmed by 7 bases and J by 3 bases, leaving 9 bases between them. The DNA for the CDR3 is TGCAGCGGTGGGACCTACTATGGCTACACCTTC. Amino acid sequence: CSGGTYYGYTF.

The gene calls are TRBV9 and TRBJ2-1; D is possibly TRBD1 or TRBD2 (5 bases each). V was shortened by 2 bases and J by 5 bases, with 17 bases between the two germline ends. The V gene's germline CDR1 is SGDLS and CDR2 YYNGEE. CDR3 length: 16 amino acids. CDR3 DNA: TGTGCCAGCAGCGTCCTGGGAAACAGGAGGAACAATGAGCAGTTCTTC. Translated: CASSVLGNRRNNEQFF.

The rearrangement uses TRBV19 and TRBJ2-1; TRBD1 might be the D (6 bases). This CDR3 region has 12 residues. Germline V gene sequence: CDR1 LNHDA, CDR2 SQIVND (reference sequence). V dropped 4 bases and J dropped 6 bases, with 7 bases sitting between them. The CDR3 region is CASSRTANEQFF. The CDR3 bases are TGTGCCAGTAGTAGGACAGCCAATGAGCAGTTCTTC.

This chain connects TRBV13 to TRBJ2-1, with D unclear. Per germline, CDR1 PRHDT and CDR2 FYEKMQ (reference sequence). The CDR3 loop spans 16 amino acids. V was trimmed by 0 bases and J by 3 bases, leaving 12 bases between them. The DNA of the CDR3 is TGTGCCAGCAGCTTAGGCCAGAGACTGAACTACAATGAGCAGTTCTTC. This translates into CASSLGQRLNYNEQFF.

The chain's CDR3 is CASRRGGTGELFF. The CDR3 nucleotides read TGTGCCAGCAGACGGGGGGGCACCGGGGAGCTGTTTTTT. The rearrangement uses TRBV2 and TRBJ2-2; 8 nucleotides align to TRBD2. Looked up from germline, CDR1 is SNHLY and CDR2 is FYNNEI. The junction had 1 base not matched to a gene; V was cut back by 6 bases and J by 4 bases. There are 13 residues in the CDR3.

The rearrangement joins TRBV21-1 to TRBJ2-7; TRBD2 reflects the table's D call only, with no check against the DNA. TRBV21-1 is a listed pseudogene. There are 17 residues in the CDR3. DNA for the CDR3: TGTGCCAGCAGCAAAGGGCGGGGGGGACCTCGCTCCTACGAGCAGTACTTC. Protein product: CASSKGRGGPRSYEQYF.

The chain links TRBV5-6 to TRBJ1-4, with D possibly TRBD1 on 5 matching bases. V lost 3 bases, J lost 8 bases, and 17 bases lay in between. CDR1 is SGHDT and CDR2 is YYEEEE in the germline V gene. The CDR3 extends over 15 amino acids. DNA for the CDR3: TGTGCCAGCAGCTCTACGGTCGGGGCACGGGAAAAACTGTTTTTT. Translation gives CASSSTVGAREKLFF.

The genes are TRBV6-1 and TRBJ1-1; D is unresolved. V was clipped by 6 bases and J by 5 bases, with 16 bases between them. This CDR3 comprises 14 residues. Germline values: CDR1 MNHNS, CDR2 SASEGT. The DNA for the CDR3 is TGTGCCAGCAGCCTCGCGAGGTTGGGGACTGAAGCTTTCTTT. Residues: CASSLARLGTEAFF.

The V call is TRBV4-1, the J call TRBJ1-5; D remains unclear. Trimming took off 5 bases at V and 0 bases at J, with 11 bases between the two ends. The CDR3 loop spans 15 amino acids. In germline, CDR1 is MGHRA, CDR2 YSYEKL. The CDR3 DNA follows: TGCGCCAGCAGCGCCGTACGGGATAGCAATCAGCCCCAGCATTTT. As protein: CASSAVRDSNQPQHF.

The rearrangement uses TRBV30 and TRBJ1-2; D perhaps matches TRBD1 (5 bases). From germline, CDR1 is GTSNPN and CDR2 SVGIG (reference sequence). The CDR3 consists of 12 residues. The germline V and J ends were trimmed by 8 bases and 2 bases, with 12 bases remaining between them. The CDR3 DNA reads TGTGCCGGAGGGGAGTACAACTATGGCTACACCTTC. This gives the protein CAGGEYNYGYTF. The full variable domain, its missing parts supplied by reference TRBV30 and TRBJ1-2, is SQTIHQWPATLVQPVGSPLSLECTVEGTSNPNLYWYRQAAGRGLQLLFYSVGIGQISSEVPQNLSASRPQDRQFILSSKKLLLSDSGFYLCAGGEYNYGYTFGSGTRLTVV.

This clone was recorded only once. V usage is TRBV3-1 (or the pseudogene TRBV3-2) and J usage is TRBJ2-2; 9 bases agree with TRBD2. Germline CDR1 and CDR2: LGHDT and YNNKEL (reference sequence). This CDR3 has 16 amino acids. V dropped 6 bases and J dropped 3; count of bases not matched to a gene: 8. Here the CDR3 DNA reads TGTGCCAGCAGTCAGCGACTAGCGGACGACACCGGGGAGCTGTTTTTT. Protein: CASSQRLADDTGELFF.

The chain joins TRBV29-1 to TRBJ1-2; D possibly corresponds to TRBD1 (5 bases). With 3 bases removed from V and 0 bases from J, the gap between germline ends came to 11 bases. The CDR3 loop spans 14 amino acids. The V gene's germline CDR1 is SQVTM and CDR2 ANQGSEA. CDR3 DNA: TGCAGCGTTGACGGACACCTTACTAACTATGGCTACACCTTC. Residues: CSVDGHLTNYGYTF.